The 4 T cell receptor beta chains in this list originate from one sample, sequenced in a study of beta chain features in type 1 diabetes. TCRB transcripts that were expressed got sequenced, as all of the isolated RNA had been reverse transcribed. Produced via immunoSEQ multiplex PCR; TCRdb's table is partial and in-frame only. The data contain about 140,000 clones, 10% to 15% of them singletons. Regarding the study as a whole: Type 1 diabetes patients had TCRB CDR3s that were shorter (moderately but significantly so) in all four CD4+ subsets.

The antigens these receptors bind are not known. The specimen was central memory CD4+ T cells from blood. These TCRs come from a man between 18 and 35 years old with type 1 diabetes.

This clone was observed a few times. The chain is built from TRBV10-2 and TRBJ2-3; TRBD1 might be the D (6 bases). The CDR3 covers 13 residues. With 3 bases removed from V and 7 bases from J, the gap between germline ends came to 11 bases. From germline, CDR1 is WSHSY and CDR2 SAAADI. The CDR3 coding sequence is TGCGCCAGCAGTGACCTGCAGGGGAATACGCAGTATTTT. Translation gives CASSDLQGNTQYF.

The V and J genes are TRBV9 and TRBJ2-7; unclear D gene. The CDR3 consists of 15 residues. Germline V lookup: CDR1 SGDLS, CDR2 YYNGEE. Trimming left V 0 bases short and J 3 bases short, with 13 bases between. The CDR3 reads CASSVAASTDYEQYF. CDR3 nucleotides: TGTGCCAGCAGCGTAGCGGCGAGTACTGACTACGAGCAGTACTTC.

The gene calls are TRBV7-9 and TRBJ2-3, with D possibly being TRBD1 (5 bases). Between the trimmed V and J ends, which lost 2 bases and 1 base, there was a span of 10 bases. CDR1 and CDR2 (germline): SEHNR, FQNEAQ (reference sequence). The length of the CDR3 is 15 residues. The chain's CDR3 is CASSLQGYGTDTQYF. DNA for the CDR3: TGTGCCAGCAGCTTACAGGGTTATGGCACAGATACGCAGTATTTT.

This clone has at least ten counts. CDR3 sequence reads: CASSLVPGQHQETQYF. The CDR3 coding sequence is TGTGCCAGCAGCCTTGTTCCGGGACAACACCAAGAGACCCAGTACTTC. This rearrangement joins TRBV7-9 to TRBJ2-5, with a tentative D call TRBD1 (6 bases). CDR1 and CDR2 (germline): SEHNR, FQNEAQ (reference sequence). The CDR3 runs to 16 residues. Trimming stripped 5 bases from V and 0 bases from J, with 16 bases between.